These 22 T cell receptor beta chains originate from one sample sequenced in a study of cytomegalovirus exposure and HLA in healthy donors. This PCR relied on a set of 60 Vbeta primers and 13 Jbeta primers. Only in-frame clones appear in the TCRdb table, and some are missing; sequencing was by immunoSEQ multiplex PCR. The sample lists about 130,000 clones; around 81% were seen once. The sample taken for sequencing was PBMCs. These receptor sequences come from a woman aged 45-65 years in good health and CMV-seronegative.

CDR3 in amino acids: CASSPKMNTEAFF. CDR3 bases: TGTGCCAGCTCACCTAAAATGAACACTGAAGCTTTCTTT. This chain joins TRBV18 and TRBJ1-1; no clear D. The V gene's germline CDR1 is KGHSH and CDR2 LQKENI. The CDR3 length is 13 residues. The V gene lost 3 bases and the J gene lost 0 bases, with 5 bases spanning the gap.

The chain is built from TRBV5-6 and TRBJ2-5, with TRBD2 matching over 13 bases. The CDR3 runs to 16 residues. Germline CDR1 and CDR2: SGHDT and YYEEEE. With V trimmed by 4 bases and J by 2 bases, 5 bases remained unmatched. CDR3 region: CASSDGLAGAQETQYF. CDR3 bases: TGTGCCAGCAGCGACGGACTAGCGGGAGCTCAAGAGACCCAGTACTTC.

The chain recombines TRBV18 with TRBJ2-2; 7 nucleotides line up with TRBD2. The CDR3 loop spans 14 amino acids. Germline V gene sequence: CDR1 KGHSH, CDR2 LQKENI. The junction had 3 bases not matched to a gene; V was cut back by 4 bases and J by 4 bases. DNA for the CDR3: TGTGCCAGCTCACGACTAGCAGGCACCGGGGAGCTGTTTTTT. As protein: CASSRLAGTGELFF.

This clone was counted only a few times. This chain connects TRBV6-5 to TRBJ1-5, with D tentatively TRBD1 (5 bases). Germline CDR1 reads MNHEY; CDR2 reads SVGAGI. V was clipped by 0 bases and J by 1 base, with 7 bases between them. This CDR3 has 15 residues. CDR3 loop: CASSYSGLSNQPQHF. The CDR3 nucleotides read TGTGCCAGCAGTTACTCGGGGCTCAGCAATCAGCCCCAGCATTTT.

This rearrangement joins TRBV27 to TRBJ2-1, with a weak D call TRBD1 (6 bases). V was shortened by 5 bases and J by 6 bases, with 17 bases between the two germline ends. Germline CDR1 is MNHEY and CDR2 is SMNVEV (reference sequence). The CDR3 sequence is 15 residues long. This CDR3 reads CASSRGSRGVNEQFF. The CDR3 DNA sequence: TGTGCCAGCAGTCGAGGATCCAGGGGCGTCAATGAGCAGTTCTTC.

The chain employs TRBV30 and TRBJ2-6, with 9 bases matching TRBD1. CDR1 is GTSNPN, CDR2 SVGIG, per germline (reference sequence). Unmatched junction bases numbered 8, after V lost 2 bases and J lost 3 bases. The CDR3 has 17 amino acids. The CDR3 DNA sequence: TGTGCCTGGAGTCGGGACAGGGTAGCTTTTGGGGCCAACGTCCTGACTTTC. It codes for CAWSRDRVAFGANVLTF.

This clone has more than one count but fewer than ten. The chain recombines TRBV6-5 with TRBJ2-3; tentatively, D is TRBD2 (6 bases). The CDR3 spans 15 residues. Germline V CDR1 and CDR2: MNHEY, SVGAGI. Trimming cost V 4 bases and J 1 base, with 12 bases left between them. The CDR3, as DNA: TGTGCCAGCAGTTTCGGGGGTTCCGGCACAGATACGCAGTATTTT. Translating it yields CASSFGGSGTDTQYF.

This clone was found a few times. The J gene is TRBJ1-2, the V gene TRBV5-4, with a weak D call TRBD1 (5 bases). The CDR3 sequence is 15 residues long. Germline V gene sequence: CDR1 SGHNT, CDR2 YYREEE (reference sequence). V gave up 3 bases and J gave up 4 bases, with 16 bases separating them. CDR3 amino acids: CASSSGPQGTYGYTF. DNA of the CDR3: TGTGCCAGCAGCTCCGGGCCGCAGGGCACCTATGGCTACACCTTC. The full variable domain, with the rest looked up from reference TRBV5-4 and TRBJ1-2, is ETGVTQSPTHLIKTRGQQVTLRCSSQSGHNTVSWYQQALGQGPQFIFQYYREEENGRGNFPPRFSGLQFPNYSSELNVNALELDDSALYLCASSSGPQGTYGYTFGSGTRLTVV.

The CDR3 region is CASSPTRGYGTGELFF. CDR3 coding DNA: TGTGCCAGCAGCCCCACCCGGGGATATGGGACCGGGGAGCTGTTTTTT. The gene calls are TRBV7-9 and TRBJ2-2; tentative D call: TRBD2 (5 bases). Germline loops: CDR1 SEHNR, CDR2 FQNEAQ (reference sequence). Trimming took off 5 bases at V and 5 bases at J, with 18 bases between the two ends. CDR3 length: 16 amino acids.

This chain uses TRBV7-5 with TRBJ2-7; TRBD1 is taken as the D call from the table, unchecked against the DNA. TRBV7-5 is described as a pseudogene. The CDR3 consists of 13 residues. Here the CDR3 reads CARNRGRAYEQYV. The CDR3, as DNA: TGTGCCAGAAATCGAGGCAGGGCTTACGAGCAGTACGTC.

This sequence joins TRBV6-5 and TRBJ2-1; TRBD2 agrees at 9 bases. Trimming at V came to 6 bases and at J to 5 bases, leaving 2 bases not matched to a gene. Germline V gene data show CDR1 as MNHEY and CDR2 as SVGAGI. The CDR3 runs 13 residues. The CDR3 loop is CASRSGGNNEQFF. CDR3 sequence (DNA): TGTGCCAGCAGGAGCGGGGGGAACAATGAGCAGTTCTTC.

A single count supports this clone. The J gene is TRBJ2-1, the V gene TRBV11-1; 7 bases are a match to TRBD1. CDR3 size: 18 residues. The J segment lost 0 bases and the V segment lost 6 bases, leaving 14 bases of the junction unmatched. Germline CDR1 SGHAT, CDR2 FQDESV (reference sequence). The CDR3 is CASSLRQGRLNSYNEQFF. DNA of the CDR3: TGTGCCAGCAGTCTGAGACAGGGACGACTAAACTCCTACAATGAGCAGTTCTTC.

This clone was observed a few times. CDR3 sequence reads: CASSGGQPMNTEAFF. CDR3 DNA sequence: TGCGCCAGCAGTGGGGGACAGCCTATGAACACTGAAGCTTTCTTT. The gene calls are TRBV10-1 and TRBJ1-1, with 7 positions matching TRBD1. This CDR3 region has 15 residues. The junction had 5 bases not matched to a gene; V was cut back by 4 bases and J by 0 bases. CDR1 WNHNN and CDR2 SYGVQD come from the germline V gene (reference sequence).

The CDR3 nucleotides are TGTGCCAGCAGTGAACCCGGGTCCCCGCGCTCTGGGGCCAACGTCCTGACTTTC. Translation gives CASSEPGSPRSGANVLTF. This chain joins TRBV25-1 and TRBJ2-6; D gene uncertain. The V and J ends lost 2 bases and 0 bases respectively, with 14 bases between them. Germline loops: CDR1 MGHDK, CDR2 SYGVNS. This CDR3 spans 18 amino acids.

This rearrangement joins TRBV7-2 to TRBJ2-1, with TRBD2 identical over 15 bases. Germline V lookup: CDR1 SGHTA, CDR2 FQGNSA. The CDR3 length is 19 residues. The V and J ends lost 1 base and 1 base, in that order; junction bases with no gene match: 5. CDR3 residues: CASSLGTSGRAGSYNEQFF. The CDR3 region has the DNA TGTGCCAGCAGCTTAGGGACTAGCGGGAGGGCCGGATCCTACAATGAGCAGTTCTTC.

The V and J genes are TRBV9 and TRBJ2-3, with D perhaps matching TRBD2 (5 bases). Trimming took 0 bases from V and 1 from J, leaving 12 bases between them. Per germline, CDR1 SGDLS and CDR2 YYNGEE. CDR3 length: 16 residues. In DNA, the CDR3 is TGTGCCAGCAGCGTAGCCGGGTCCGGGGGCACAGATACGCAGTATTTT. Translating it yields CASSVAGSGGTDTQYF.

The rearrangement joins TRBV2 to TRBJ2-5; D may be TRBD2 (6 bases). In germline, CDR1 is SNHLY, CDR2 FYNNEI. The CDR3 loop spans 14 amino acids. V was trimmed by 4 bases and J by 5 bases, leaving 14 bases between them. In DNA form, the CDR3 reads TGTGCCAGCAGTGGGGGGGTAAAAGGCGAGACCCAGTACTTC. Its translation: CASSGGVKGETQYF.

The V gene is TRBV30, the J gene TRBJ1-2, with a weak D call TRBD1 (5 bases). V gave up 1 base and J gave up 4 bases, with 19 bases separating them. Per the germline V gene, CDR1 is GTSNPN and CDR2 is SVGIG (reference sequence). CDR3 length equals 16 residues. The CDR3 here is CAWSAPDRGLSYGYTF. CDR3 nucleotides: TGTGCCTGGAGTGCCCCGGACCGGGGACTGTCCTATGGCTACACCTTC. Full variable domain (remainder filled in from reference TRBV30 and TRBJ1-2): SQTIHQWPATLVQPVGSPLSLECTVEGTSNPNLYWYRQAAGRGLQLLFYSVGIGQISSEVPQNLSASRPQDRQFILSSKKLLLSDSGFYLCAWSAPDRGLSYGYTFGSGTRLTVV.

CDR3 bases: TGTGCCAGCAGCTGGACAGGGGGCCTGGAGACCCAGTACTTC. It is translated as CASSWTGGLETQYF. The rearrangement uses TRBV7-9 and TRBJ2-5, with 11 bases matching TRBD1. The J segment lost 5 bases and the V segment lost 4 bases, leaving 3 bases of the junction unmatched. The CDR3 is 14 residues long. The germline V gene encodes CDR1 SEHNR and CDR2 FQNEAQ (reference sequence). Drawing the rest from reference TRBV7-9 and TRBJ2-5, the complete variable domain is DTGVSQNPRHKITKRGQNVTFRCDPISEHNRLYWYRQTLGQGPEFLTYFQNEAQLEKSRLLSDRFSAERPKGSFSTLEIQRTEQGDSAMYLCASSWTGGLETQYFGPGTRLLVL.

The chain couples TRBV6-5 to TRBJ1-1; D is ambiguous. Per germline, CDR1 MNHEY and CDR2 SVGAGI. Deletions cut 0 bases from V and 4 bases from J, with 9 bases between. CDR3 length equals 14 residues. The CDR3 bases are TGTGCCAGCAGTTACTCGCTCCAGTTCACTGAAGCTTTCTTT. Translation gives CASSYSLQFTEAFF.

There are a few counts of this clone. The chain has TRBV29-1 and TRBJ2-2, with a weak D call TRBD1 (5 bases). V was shortened by 8 bases and J by 5 bases, with 9 bases between the two germline ends. The V gene's germline CDR1 is SQVTM and CDR2 ANQGSEA. There are 11 residues in the CDR3. CDR3 bases: TGCAGCTTTGCAGGGACCGGGGAGCTGTTTTTT. Residues: CSFAGTGELFF.

This clone was observed a single time. The rearrangement joins TRBV11-3 to TRBJ1-1, with 9 nucleotides matching TRBD1. Trimming took 5 bases from V and 4 from J; bases not matched to a gene: 8. The CDR3 consists of 15 residues. The germline CDR1 and CDR2 sequences are SGHNT and YENEEA. The CDR3 nucleotides read TGTGCCAGCAGCACCTGGACAGGGGAGGGCACTGAAGCTTTCTTT. It specifies CASSTWTGEGTEAFF.